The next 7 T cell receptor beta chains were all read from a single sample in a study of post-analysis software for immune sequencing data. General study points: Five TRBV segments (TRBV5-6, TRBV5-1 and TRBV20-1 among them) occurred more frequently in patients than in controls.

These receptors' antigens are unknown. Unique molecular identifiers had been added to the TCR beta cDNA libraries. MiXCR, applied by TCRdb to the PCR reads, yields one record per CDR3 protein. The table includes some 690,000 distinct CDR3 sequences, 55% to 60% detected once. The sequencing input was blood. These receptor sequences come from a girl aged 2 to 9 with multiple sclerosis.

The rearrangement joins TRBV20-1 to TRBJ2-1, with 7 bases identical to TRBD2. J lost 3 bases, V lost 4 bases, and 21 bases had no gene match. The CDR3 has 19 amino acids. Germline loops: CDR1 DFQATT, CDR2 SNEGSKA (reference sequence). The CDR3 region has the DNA TGCAGTGCTAACTTTCTACCAATGAGGACTAGTTTCCACTACAATGAGCAGTTCTTC. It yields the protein CSANFLPMRTSFHYNEQFF.

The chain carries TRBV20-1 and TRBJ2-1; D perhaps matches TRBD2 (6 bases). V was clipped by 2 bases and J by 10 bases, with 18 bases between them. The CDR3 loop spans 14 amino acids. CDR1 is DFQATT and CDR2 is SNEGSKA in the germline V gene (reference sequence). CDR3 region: CSARSSQGRREQFF. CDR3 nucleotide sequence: TGCAGTGCTAGATCTAGCCAAGGGAGGAGGGAGCAGTTCTTC.

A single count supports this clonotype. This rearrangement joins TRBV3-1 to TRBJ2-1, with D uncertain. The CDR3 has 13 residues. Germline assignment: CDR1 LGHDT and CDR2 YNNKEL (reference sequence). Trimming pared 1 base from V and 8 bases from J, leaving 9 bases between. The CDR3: CASSQGNVHEQFF. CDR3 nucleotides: TGTGCCAGCAGCCAAGGGAACGTCCATGAGCAGTTCTTC.

In DNA, the CDR3 is TGTGCCAGCAGTTTATCTAGGACAGGGGTTCACGAGCAGTACTTC. Amino acids: CASSLSRTGVHEQYF. The chain links TRBV27 to TRBJ2-7; 9 nucleotides line up with TRBD1. The CDR3 is made up of 15 amino acids. CDR1 is MNHEY and CDR2 is SMNVEV in the germline V gene (reference sequence). V shed 0 bases and J 5 bases; nucleotides not matched to a gene: 5.

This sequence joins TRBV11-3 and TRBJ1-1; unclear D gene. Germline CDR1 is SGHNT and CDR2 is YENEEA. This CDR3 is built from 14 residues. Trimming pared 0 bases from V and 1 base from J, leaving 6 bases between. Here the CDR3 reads CASSLDPPNTEAFF. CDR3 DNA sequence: TGTGCCAGCAGCTTAGATCCCCCGAACACTGAAGCTTTCTTT.

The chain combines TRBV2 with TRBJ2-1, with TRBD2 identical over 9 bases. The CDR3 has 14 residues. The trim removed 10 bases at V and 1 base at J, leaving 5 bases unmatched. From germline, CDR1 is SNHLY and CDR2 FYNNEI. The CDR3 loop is CATLAGSSYNEQFF. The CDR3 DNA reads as TGTGCCACCCTAGCGGGATCTTCCTACAATGAGCAGTTCTTC.

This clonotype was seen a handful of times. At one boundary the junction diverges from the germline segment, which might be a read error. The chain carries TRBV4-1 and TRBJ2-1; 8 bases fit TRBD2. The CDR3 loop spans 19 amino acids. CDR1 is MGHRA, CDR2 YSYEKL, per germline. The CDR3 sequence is CACSQELAGLLVEANEQFF. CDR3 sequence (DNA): TGCGCCTGCAGCCAAGAATTAGCGGGACTGTTAGTTGAAGCGAATGAGCAGTTCTTC.